This T cell receptor (beta chain) was captured by sequencing in a study of blood T cell repertoires in COVID-19. Whole-study context: Donors in the United States, Italy and Spain gave samples during acute or convalescent COVID-19. The cDNA or gDNA used as material had been derived from T cells, B-cell-depleted T cells, or PBMCs.

The CDR3 totals 16 residues. CDR1 LGHNA and CDR2 YNFKEQ come from the germline V gene. With 0 bases clipped from V and 8 bases from J, the junction kept 8 bases outside the gene matches. Study processing details: Amplification of reference gene primers provided the estimated nucleated cell counts. TCRdb keeps only in-frame clones here, not all; method: immunoSEQ multiplex PCR. The DNA gave D and trimming, while V, J and clone size come from that table. The profile shows approximately 330,000 clones, 80% to 90% of them singletons. The Seattle patients, enrolled during active infection, were followed longitudinally.

Sequences were obtained from peripheral blood. J is TRBJ2-3 and V is TRBV4-2, with 10 bases lining up with TRBD2. The receptor was isolated from a man under 40 with COVID-19, enrolled during active disease. This CDR3 is CASSQDRGLAWGTQYF. Written as DNA, the CDR3 is TGTGCCAGCAGCCAAGATAGGGGACTAGCGTGGGGTACGCAGTATTTT.